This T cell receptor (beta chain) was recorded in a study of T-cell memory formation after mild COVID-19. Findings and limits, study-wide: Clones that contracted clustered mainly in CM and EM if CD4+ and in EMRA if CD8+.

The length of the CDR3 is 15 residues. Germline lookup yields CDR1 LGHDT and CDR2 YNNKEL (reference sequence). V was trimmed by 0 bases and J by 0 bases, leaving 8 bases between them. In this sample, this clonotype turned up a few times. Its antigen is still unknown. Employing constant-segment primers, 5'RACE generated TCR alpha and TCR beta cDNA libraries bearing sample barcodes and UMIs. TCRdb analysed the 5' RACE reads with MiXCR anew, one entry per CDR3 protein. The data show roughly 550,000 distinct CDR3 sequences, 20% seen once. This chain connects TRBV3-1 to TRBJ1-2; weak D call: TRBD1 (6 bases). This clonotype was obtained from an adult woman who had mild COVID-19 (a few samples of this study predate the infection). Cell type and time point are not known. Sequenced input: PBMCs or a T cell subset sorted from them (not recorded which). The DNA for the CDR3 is TGTGCCAGCAGCCAAGAGGGGGGGCCTAACTATGGCTACACCTTC. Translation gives CASSQEGGPNYGYTF.